This T cell receptor (beta chain) came from a study of blood T cell repertoires in COVID-19 (dated by TCRdb to the early 2020s). Looking at the study overall: The collaborator samples originated in the United States, Italy and Spain and spanned the acute and convalescent phases of COVID-19. The prospective study material was composed of cDNA or gDNA derived from T cells, B-cell-depleted T cells, or PBMCs. The dataset comprised deeply sampled blood TCRbeta repertoires from subjects exposed to, actively infected with, or recovered from COVID-19. The repertoires were made available in a free public database intended to serve as a resource for research on the immune response to SARS-CoV-2. Samples came from the ongoing ImmuneRACE study (first 160 participants) plus 1,254 subjects from 6 global collaborators. A de-identified subject ID, COVID-19 status, age in years and sex were almost always included in the sample metadata. Where available, HLA class I and class II types were obtained from metadata supplied by the sample provider rather than from assay-based typing.

At one collaborating source in Seattle, patients were enrolled during active infection and were followed longitudinally through the course of disease. Whole blood was collected in K2EDTA tubes by collaborating institutions according to the institutions' own protocols. Collaborator samples were shipped for TCRbeta analysis as frozen whole blood, isolated PBMCs, or DNA extracted from either sample type. Results and caveats for the whole study, not just this receptor: Clinical and demographic metadata were provided uncurated, with the amount varying by source and participant.

A remark on this clone: Its antigen is not yet known. Base quality data are lacking; no much larger clone is found one base away.

The immunoSEQ Assay, a bias-controlled multiplex PCR, was used to amplify TCRbeta CDR3 regions from genomic DNA. On the authors' methods: Within the assay, amplification of reference gene primers was used to estimate how many nucleated cells each sample contained. To quantify the absolute abundance of each unique TCRbeta CDR3 rearrangement, sequence reads were collapsed and filtered. For each sample, productive Simpson clonality was calculated as the square root of Simpson's diversity index across productive rearrangements. In its TCRdb copy, this immuneACCESS table keeps in-frame sequences only and misses some clones. Where compared with another copy, unresolved V genes explain less than half of these, and the others have no known cause. For V, J and clone size, that table is used; D and trimming come from the DNA. Here the sample has about 110,000 clones; around 78% occur a single time. The biggest ten clones account for 5% to 8% of the sample.

The CDR3, cysteine through phenylalanine, is 15 amino acids long. Only the CDR3 portion is preserved as DNA: 45 bases, with reading frame beginning at the first base. V and J are trimmed by 4 bases and 3 bases, and the gene matches miss 8 bases of the junction. CDR1 and CDR2, looked up from the germline V gene (reference sequence), are SEHNR and FQNEAQ. The chain uses TRBV7-9 and TRBJ2-7; 8 of the junction bases match TRBD1. The sequence was obtained from an elderly man with COVID-19, enrolled during active disease. Specimen: peripheral blood. The CDR3 loop reads CASSSRTGLGYEQYF. The DNA reads TGTGCCAGCAGCTCCCGGACAGGGCTTGGCTACGAGCAGTACTTC.